Sequencing of this TCR beta chain was carried out in a study of identical twins. This CDR3 has 15 amino acids. V lost 3 bases and J lost 3; bases outside the gene matches: 5. Per germline, CDR1 SEHNR and CDR2 FQNEAQ (reference sequence). Findings of the study overall: With beta out-of-frame sequences, excess sharing by twins was weaker. Possibly, invariant MAIT and iNKT cells partly confounded zero-insertion analyses. Insertions were fewer in abundant cord blood beta clonotypes, whereas memory repertoires showed none of this pattern.

In its sample, this clonotype was seen a few times. No antigen is known for it. In TCRdb, the 5' RACE reads were re-called with MiXCR into one record per CDR3 protein. Of some 230,000 distinct CDR3 sequences in the sample, approximately 5.9% were seen once. The same specimen was also included in a second study, on T cells expressing NK-cell markers.

The clonotype originates from a woman younger than 30 in good health. The specimen was CD8+ T cells sorted from blood. The chain employs TRBV7-9 and TRBJ2-5, with 9 bases that match TRBD2. Written as DNA, the CDR3 is TGTGCCAGCAGCTTGATAGCGGGGGAGGAAGAGACCCAGTACTTC. Protein: CASSLIAGEEETQYF.